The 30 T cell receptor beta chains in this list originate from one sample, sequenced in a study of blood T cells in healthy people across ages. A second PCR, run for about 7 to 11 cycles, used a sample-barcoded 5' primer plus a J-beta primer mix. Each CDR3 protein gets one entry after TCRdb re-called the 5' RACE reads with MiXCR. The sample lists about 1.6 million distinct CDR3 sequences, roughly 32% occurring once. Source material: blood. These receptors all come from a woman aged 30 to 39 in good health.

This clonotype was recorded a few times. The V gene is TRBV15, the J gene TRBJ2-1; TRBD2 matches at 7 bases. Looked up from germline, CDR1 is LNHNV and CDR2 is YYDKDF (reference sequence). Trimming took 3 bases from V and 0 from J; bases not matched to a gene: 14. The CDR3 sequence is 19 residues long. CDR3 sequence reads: CATSRTRDGGGSSYNEQFF. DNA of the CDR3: TGTGCCACCAGCAGGACCCGGGACGGCGGGGGAAGCTCCTACAATGAGCAGTTCTTC.

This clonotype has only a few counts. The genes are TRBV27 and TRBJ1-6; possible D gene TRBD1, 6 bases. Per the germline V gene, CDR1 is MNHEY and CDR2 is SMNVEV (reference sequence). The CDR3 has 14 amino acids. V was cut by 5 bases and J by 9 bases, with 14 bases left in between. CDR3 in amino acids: CASSEQGGSSPLHF. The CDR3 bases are TGTGCCAGCAGTGAACAGGGAGGGTCTTCACCCCTCCACTTT.

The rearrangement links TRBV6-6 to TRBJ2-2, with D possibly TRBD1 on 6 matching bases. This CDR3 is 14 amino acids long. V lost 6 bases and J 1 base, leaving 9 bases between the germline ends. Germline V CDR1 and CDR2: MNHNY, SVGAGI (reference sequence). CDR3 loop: CASRGAVNTGELFF. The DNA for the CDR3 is TGTGCCAGCAGGGGGGCTGTGAACACCGGGGAGCTGTTTTTT.

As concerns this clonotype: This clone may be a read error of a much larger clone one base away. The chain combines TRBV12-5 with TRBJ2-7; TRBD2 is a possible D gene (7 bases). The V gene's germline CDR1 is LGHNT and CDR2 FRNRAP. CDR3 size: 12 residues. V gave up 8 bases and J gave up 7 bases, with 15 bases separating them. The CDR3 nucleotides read TGTGCTAGTTCCAGCGGGGACAATGAGCAGTACTTC. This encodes CASSSGDNEQYF. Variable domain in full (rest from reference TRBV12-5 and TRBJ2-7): DARVTQTPRHKVTEMGQEVTMRCQPILGHNTVFWYRQTMMQGLELLAYFRNRAPLDDSGMPKDRFSAEMPDATLATLKIQPSEPRDSAVYFCASSSGDNEQYFGPGTRLTVT.

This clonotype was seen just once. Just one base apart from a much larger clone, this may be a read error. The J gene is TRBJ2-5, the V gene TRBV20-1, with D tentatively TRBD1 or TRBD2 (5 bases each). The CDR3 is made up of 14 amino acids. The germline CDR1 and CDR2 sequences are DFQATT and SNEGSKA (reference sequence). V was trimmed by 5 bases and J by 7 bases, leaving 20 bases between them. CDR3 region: CSAQPGPRFVTQYF. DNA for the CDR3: TGCAGTGCTCAACCGGGACCCAGGTTTGTGACCCAGTACTTC.

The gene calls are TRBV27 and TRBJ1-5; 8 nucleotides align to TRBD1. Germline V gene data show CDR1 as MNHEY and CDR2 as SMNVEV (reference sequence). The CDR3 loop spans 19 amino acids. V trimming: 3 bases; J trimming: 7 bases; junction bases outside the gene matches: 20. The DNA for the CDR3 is TGTGCCAGCAGTTTTGGTATTTCGGGGGCAGGGGGCTTGCGGCAGCCCCAGCATTTT. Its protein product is CASSFGISGAGGLRQPQHF.

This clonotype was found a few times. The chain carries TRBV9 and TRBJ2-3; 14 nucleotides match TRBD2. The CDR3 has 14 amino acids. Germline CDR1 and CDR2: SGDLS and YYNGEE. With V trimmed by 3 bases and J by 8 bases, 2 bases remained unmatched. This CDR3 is CASSAGTSGGTQYF. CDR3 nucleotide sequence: TGTGCCAGCAGCGCCGGGACTAGCGGGGGTACGCAGTATTTT.

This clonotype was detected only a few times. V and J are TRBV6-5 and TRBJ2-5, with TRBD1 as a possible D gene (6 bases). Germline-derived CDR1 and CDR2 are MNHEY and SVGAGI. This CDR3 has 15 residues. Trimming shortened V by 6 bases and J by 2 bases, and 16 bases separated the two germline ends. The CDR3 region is CASSRQTGRQETQYF. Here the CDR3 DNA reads TGTGCCAGCAGCCGACAGACAGGTCGGCAAGAGACCCAGTACTTC.

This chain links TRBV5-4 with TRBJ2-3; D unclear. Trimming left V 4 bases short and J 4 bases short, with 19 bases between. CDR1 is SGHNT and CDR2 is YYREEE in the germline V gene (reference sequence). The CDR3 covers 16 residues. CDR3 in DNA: TGTGCCAGCAGCCGACTTCCAACCCGATACGCAGATACGCAGTATTTT. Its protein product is CASSRLPTRYADTQYF.

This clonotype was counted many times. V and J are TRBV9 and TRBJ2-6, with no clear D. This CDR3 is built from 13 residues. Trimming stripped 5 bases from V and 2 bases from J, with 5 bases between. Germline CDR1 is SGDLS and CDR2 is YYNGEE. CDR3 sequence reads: CASSGAGANVLTF. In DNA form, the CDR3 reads TGTGCCAGCAGTGGAGCTGGGGCCAACGTCCTGACTTTC.

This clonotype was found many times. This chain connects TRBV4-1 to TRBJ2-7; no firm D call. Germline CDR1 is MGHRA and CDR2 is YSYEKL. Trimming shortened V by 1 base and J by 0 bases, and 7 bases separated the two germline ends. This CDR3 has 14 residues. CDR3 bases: TGCGCCAGCAGCCAAGTGGCAGTCTCCTACGAGCAGTACTTC. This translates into CASSQVAVSYEQYF.

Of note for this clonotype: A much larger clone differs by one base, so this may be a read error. Here the CDR3 reads CVSSELGGTDTQYF. The CDR3 nucleotides read TGTGTCAGCAGTGAATTAGGGGGCACAGATACGCAGTATTTT. V and J are TRBV25-1 and TRBJ2-3, with D possibly matching TRBD1 (5 bases). The CDR3 contains 14 residues. CDR1 is MGHDK and CDR2 is SYGVNS in the germline V gene.

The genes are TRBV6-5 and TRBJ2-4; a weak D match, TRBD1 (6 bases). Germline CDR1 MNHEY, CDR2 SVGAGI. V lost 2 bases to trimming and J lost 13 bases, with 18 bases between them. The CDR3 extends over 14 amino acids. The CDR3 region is CASSYRGMNNEQYF. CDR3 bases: TGTGCCAGCAGTTACAGGGGGATGAACAATGAGCAGTACTTC.

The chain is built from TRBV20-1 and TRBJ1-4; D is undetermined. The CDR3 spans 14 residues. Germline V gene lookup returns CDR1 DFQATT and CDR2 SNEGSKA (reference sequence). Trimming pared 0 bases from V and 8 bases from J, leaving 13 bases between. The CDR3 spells CSARDSANGEKLFF. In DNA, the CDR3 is TGCAGTGCTAGAGATTCGGCAAACGGGGAAAAACTGTTTTTT.

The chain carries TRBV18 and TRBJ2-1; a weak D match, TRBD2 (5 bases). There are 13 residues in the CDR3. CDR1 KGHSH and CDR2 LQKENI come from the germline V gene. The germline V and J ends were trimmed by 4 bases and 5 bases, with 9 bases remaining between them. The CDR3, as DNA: TGTGCCAGCTCACTATTCGGGGACAATGAGCAGTTCTTC. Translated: CASSLFGDNEQFF.

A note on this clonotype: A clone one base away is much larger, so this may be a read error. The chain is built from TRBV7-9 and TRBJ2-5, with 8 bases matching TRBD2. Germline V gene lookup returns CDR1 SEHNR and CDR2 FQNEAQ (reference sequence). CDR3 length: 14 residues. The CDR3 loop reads CSSSFSGAKETQYF. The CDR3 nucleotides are TGTTCCAGCAGCTTTAGCGGGGCTAAAGAGACCCAGTACTTC.

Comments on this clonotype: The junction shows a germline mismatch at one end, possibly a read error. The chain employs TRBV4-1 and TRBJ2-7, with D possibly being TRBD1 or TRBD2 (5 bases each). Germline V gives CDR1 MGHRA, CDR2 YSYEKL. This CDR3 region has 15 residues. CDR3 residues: CASTQDPGLPYEQYF. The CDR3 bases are TGCGCCAGCACCCAAGATCCGGGGCTTCCCTACGAGCAGTACTTC.

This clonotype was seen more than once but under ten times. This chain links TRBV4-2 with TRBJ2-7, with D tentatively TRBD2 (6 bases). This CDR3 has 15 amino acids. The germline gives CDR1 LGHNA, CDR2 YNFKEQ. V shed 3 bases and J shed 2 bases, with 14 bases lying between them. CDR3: CASSHGRDSTYEQYF. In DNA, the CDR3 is TGTGCCAGCAGCCATGGCCGGGACTCGACCTACGAGCAGTACTTC.

The CDR3 DNA follows: TGTGCCAGCACTCAAACAGGGTTAGCTAACTATGGCTACACCTTC. Translating gives CASTQTGLANYGYTF. This chain joins TRBV27 and TRBJ1-2; a possible D gene is TRBD1 (6 bases). Trimming removed 7 bases from V and 0 bases from J, with 15 bases in between. The CDR3 totals 15 residues. Germline V gene lookup returns CDR1 MNHEY and CDR2 SMNVEV (reference sequence).

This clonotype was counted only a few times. The CDR3 DNA reads as TGTGCCAGCAGCTTAGTAAAGGTCTCCTACAATGAGCAGTTCTTC. It translates to CASSLVKVSYNEQFF. This sequence joins TRBV7-9 and TRBJ2-1; D gene unclear. This CDR3 spans 15 amino acids. V lost 1 base to trimming and J lost 0 bases, with 7 bases between them. Per germline, CDR1 SEHNR and CDR2 FQNEAQ (reference sequence).

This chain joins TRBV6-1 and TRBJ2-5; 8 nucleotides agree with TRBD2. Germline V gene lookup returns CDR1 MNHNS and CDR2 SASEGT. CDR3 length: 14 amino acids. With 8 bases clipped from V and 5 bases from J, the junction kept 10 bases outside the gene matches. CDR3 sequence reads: CASEDGRAGETQYF. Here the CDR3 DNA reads TGTGCCAGCGAAGACGGGAGGGCCGGGGAGACCCAGTACTTC.

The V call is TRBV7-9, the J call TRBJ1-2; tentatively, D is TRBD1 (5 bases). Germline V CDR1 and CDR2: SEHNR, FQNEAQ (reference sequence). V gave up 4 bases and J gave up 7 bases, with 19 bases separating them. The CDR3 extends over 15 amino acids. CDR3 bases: TGTGCCAGCAGCTGGTTACGGGGGTGGAATCCTGGCTACACCTTC. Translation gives CASSWLRGWNPGYTF. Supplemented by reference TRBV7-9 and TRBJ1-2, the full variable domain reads DTGVSQNPRHKITKRGQNVTFRCDPISEHNRLYWYRQTLGQGPEFLTYFQNEAQLEKSRLLSDRFSAERPKGSFSTLEIQRTEQGDSAMYLCASSWLRGWNPGYTFGSGTRLTVV.

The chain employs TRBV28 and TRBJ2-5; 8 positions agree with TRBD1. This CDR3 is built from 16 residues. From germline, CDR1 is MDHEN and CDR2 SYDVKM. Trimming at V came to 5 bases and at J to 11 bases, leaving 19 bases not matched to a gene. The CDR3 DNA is TGTGCCAGCAGTCCACAGGGGGTGGACGGTTTGGGAGAGCAGTACTTC. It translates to CASSPQGVDGLGEQYF.

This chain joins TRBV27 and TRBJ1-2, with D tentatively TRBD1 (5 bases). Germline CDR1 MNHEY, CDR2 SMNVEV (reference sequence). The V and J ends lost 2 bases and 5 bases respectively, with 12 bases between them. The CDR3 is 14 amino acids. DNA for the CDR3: TGTGCCAGCAGTTTACATGGGGACCAGTATGGCTACACCTTC. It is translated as CASSLHGDQYGYTF.

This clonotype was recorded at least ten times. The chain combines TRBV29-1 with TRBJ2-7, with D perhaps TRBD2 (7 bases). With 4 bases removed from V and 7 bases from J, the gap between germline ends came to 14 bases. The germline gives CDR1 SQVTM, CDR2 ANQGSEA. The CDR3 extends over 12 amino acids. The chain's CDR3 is CSVGVGGEEQYF. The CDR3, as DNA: TGCAGCGTTGGAGTAGGGGGGGAAGAGCAGTACTTC.

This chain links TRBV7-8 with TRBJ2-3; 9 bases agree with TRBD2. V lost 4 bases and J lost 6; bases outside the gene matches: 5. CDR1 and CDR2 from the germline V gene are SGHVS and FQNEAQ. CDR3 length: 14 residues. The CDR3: CASSSSGVLDTQYF. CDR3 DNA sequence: TGTGCCAGCAGCTCTAGCGGGGTTCTGGATACGCAGTATTTT.

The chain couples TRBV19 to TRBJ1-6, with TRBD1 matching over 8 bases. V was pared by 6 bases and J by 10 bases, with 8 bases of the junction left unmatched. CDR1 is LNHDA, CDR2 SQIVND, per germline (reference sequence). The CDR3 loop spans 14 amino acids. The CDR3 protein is CASSPDRDLSPLHF. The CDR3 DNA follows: TGTGCCAGTAGCCCGGACAGGGACCTCTCACCCCTCCACTTT.

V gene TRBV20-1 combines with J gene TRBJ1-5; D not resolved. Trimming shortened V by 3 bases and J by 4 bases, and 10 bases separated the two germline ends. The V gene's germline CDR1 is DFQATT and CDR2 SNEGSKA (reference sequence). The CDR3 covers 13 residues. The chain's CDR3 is CSASVQENQPQHF. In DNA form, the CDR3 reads TGCAGTGCTAGCGTCCAGGAAAATCAGCCCCAGCATTTT.

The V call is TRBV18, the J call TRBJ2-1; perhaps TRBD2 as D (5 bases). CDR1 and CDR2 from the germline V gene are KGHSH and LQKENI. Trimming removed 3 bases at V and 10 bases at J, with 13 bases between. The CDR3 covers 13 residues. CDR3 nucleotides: TGTGCCAGCTCACCGGGTGTCGGGGAGGAGCAGTTCTTC. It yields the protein CASSPGVGEEQFF.

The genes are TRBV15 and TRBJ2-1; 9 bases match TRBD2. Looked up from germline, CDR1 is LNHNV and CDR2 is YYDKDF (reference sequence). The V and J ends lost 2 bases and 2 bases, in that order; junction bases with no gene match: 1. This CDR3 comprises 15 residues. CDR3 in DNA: TGTGCCACCAGCAGATCTAGCGGGGCCTACAATGAGCAGTTCTTC. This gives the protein CATSRSSGAYNEQFF.